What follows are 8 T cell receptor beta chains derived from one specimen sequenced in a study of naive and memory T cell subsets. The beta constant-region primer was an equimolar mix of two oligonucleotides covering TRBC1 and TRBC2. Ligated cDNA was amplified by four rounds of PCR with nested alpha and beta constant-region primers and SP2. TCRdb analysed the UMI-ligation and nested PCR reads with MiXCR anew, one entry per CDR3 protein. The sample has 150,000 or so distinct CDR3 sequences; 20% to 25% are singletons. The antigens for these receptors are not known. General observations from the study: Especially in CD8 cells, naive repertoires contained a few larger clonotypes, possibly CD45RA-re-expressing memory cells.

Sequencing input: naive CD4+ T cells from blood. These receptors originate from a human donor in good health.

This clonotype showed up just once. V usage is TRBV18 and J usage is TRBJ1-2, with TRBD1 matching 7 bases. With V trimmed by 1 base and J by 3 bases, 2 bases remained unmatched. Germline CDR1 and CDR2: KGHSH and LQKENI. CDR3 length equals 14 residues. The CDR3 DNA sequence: TGTGCCAGCTCACCACGGACAGGTCACTATGGCTACACCTTC. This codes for CASSPRTGHYGYTF.

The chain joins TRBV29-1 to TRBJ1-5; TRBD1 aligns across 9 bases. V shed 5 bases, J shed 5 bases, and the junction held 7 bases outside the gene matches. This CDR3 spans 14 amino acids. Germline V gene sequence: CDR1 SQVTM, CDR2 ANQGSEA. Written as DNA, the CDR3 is TGCAGCGTTACCGGGACAGGGACGGATCAGCCCCAGCATTTT. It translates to CSVTGTGTDQPQHF.

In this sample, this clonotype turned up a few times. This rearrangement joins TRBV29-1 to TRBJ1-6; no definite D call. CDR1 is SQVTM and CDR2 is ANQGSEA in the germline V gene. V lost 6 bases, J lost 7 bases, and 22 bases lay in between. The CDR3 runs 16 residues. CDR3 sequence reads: CSVADDRGEKNSPLHF. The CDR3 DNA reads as TGCAGCGTGGCAGACGACCGGGGAGAGAAGAATTCACCCCTCCACTTT.

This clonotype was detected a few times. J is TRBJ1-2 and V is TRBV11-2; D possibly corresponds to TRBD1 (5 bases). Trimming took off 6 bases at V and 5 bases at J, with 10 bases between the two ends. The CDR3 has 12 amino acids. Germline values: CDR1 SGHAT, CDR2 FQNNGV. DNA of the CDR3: TGTGCCAGCAGTTCCGGGGGGTATGGCTACACCTTC. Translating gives CASSSGGYGYTF.

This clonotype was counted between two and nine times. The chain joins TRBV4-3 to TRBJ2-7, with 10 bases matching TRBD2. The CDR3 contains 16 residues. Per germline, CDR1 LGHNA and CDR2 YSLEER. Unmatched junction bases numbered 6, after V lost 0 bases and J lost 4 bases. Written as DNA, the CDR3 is TGCGCCAGCAGCCAAGATGGGCTAGCGGGAGCTTACGAGCAGTACTTC. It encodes CASSQDGLAGAYEQYF.

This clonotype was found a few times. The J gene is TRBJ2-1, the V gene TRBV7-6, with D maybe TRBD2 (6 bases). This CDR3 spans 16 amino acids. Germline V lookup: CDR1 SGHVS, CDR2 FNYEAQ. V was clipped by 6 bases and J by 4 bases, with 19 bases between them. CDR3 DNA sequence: TGTGCCAGCAGACCTGGCGGGACCGGAGAGTACAATGAGCAGTTCTTC. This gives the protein CASRPGGTGEYNEQFF.

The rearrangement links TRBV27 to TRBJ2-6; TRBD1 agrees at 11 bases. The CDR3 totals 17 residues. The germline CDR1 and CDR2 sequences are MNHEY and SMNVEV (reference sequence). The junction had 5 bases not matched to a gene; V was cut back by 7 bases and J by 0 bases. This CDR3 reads CASTSGTGGSGANVLTF. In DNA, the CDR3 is TGTGCCAGCACCTCCGGGACAGGGGGCTCTGGGGCCAACGTCCTGACTTTC.

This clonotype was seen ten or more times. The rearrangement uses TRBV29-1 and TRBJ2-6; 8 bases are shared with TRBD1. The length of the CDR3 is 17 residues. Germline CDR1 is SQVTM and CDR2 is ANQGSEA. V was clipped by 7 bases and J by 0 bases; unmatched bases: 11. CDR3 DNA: TGCAGCGGTCCGACAGGGGAATCGCTCTCTGGGGCCAACGTCCTGACTTTC. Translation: CSGPTGESLSGANVLTF.